Presented here are 17 T cell receptor beta chains from one specimen sequenced in a study of Graves' ophthalmopathy and Graves' hyperthyroidism. For repertoire sequencing, the TCR beta CDR3 regions were amplified from RNA transcripts. First-round RT-PCR relied on HTBI primers, and a second-round multiplex PCR came next. TCRdb reprocessed the multiplex PCR reads with MiXCR, giving one entry per CDR3 protein. Among over a million distinct CDR3 sequences, about two fifths were seen once, and the ten largest hold 11%. Material for sequencing was peripheral blood or thyroid tissue (not recorded which). The origin of the receptors is an adult man with Graves' hyperthyroidism.

In this sample, this clonotype turned up many times. The CDR3 here is CASSSTGGGETQYF. CDR3 DNA: TGTGCCAGCAGCTCAACAGGGGGCGGAGAGACCCAGTACTTC. The genes are TRBV7-2 and TRBJ2-5; 9 nucleotides align to TRBD1. With 4 bases clipped from V and 4 bases from J, the junction kept 4 bases outside the gene matches. CDR3 length equals 14 residues. CDR1 and CDR2 (germline): SGHTA, FQGNSA.

This clonotype was picked up a small number of times. The chain has TRBV6-6 and TRBJ1-5; no firm D call. This CDR3 has 17 amino acids. Germline V CDR1 and CDR2: MNHNY, SVGAGI (reference sequence). V lost 2 bases to trimming and J lost 1 base, with 15 bases between them. CDR3 DNA sequence: TGTGCCAGCAGTTACATCGGGTCAAAAGGGAGCAATCAGCCCCAGCATTTT. It yields the protein CASSYIGSKGSNQPQHF.

Points on this clonotype: This may come from a read error, since a much larger clone is one base off. V and J are TRBV7-2 and TRBJ1-5, with a tentative D call TRBD1 (5 bases). The germline gives CDR1 SGHTA, CDR2 FQGNSA. The CDR3 totals 19 residues. Trimming shortened V by 5 bases and J by 2 bases, and 25 bases separated the two germline ends. This chain's CDR3 is CASSQLRDWGRGRNQPQHF. The DNA of the CDR3 is TGTGCCAGCAGCCAACTGAGAGACTGGGGACGAGGACGCAATCAGCCCCAGCATTTT.

The J gene is TRBJ1-2, the V gene TRBV6-6; D is ambiguous. Germline assignment: CDR1 MNHNY and CDR2 SVGAGI (reference sequence). The V end was cut by 8 bases, the J end by 2 bases, with 12 bases between. The CDR3 has 13 amino acids. In DNA form, the CDR3 reads TGTGCCAGCGGCCGCGAGGGCAACTATGGCTACACCTTC. Its protein is CASGREGNYGYTF.

This clonotype has more than one count but fewer than ten. The CDR3 region is CANPGAGTEAFF. In DNA form, the CDR3 reads TGCGCCAATCCGGGGGCGGGCACTGAAGCTTTCTTT. The rearrangement links TRBV10-1 to TRBJ1-1, with a possible D match to TRBD1 (6 bases). V lost 10 bases to trimming and J lost 4 bases, with 13 bases between them. The germline gives CDR1 WNHNN, CDR2 SYGVQD (reference sequence). The CDR3 covers 12 residues.

This clonotype was seen only once. The chain is built from TRBV5-6 and TRBJ1-2, with D maybe TRBD1 (6 bases). CDR3 length: 15 amino acids. Between the trimmed V and J ends, which lost 1 base and 5 bases, there was a span of 15 bases. The germline gives CDR1 SGHDT, CDR2 YYEEEE. DNA of the CDR3: TGTGCCAGCAGCTTGTCAGGGGCAACGGGATATGGCTACACCTTC. Amino acids: CASSLSGATGYGYTF.

This clonotype was recorded many times. The J gene is TRBJ1-1, the V gene TRBV20-1; 7 bases fit TRBD1. Unmatched junction bases numbered 7, after V lost 3 bases and J lost 12 bases. The germline CDR1 and CDR2 sequences are DFQATT and SNEGSKA (reference sequence). CDR3 length: 11 residues. The CDR3 is CSASDRDRTFF. The CDR3 DNA is TGCAGTGCTAGCGACAGGGATAGAACTTTCTTT.

This clonotype appeared many times. The rearrangement links TRBV7-9 to TRBJ1-6; 9 bases line up with TRBD1. Trimming removed 4 bases from V and 10 bases from J; junction bases left unmatched: 8. Germline V gene data show CDR1 as SEHNR and CDR2 as FQNEAQ (reference sequence). The CDR3 is 15 amino acids. CDR3 region: CASSSPTGGESPLHF. For the CDR3, the DNA is TGTGCCAGCAGCTCCCCCACAGGGGGCGAATCACCCCTCCACTTT.

This clonotype was found a few times. V usage is TRBV10-3 and J usage is TRBJ1-5; the D gene is possibly TRBD1 (5 bases). V shed 10 bases and J shed 3 bases, with 19 bases lying between them. This CDR3 contains 15 residues. Germline values: CDR1 ENHRY, CDR2 SYGVKD. This CDR3 is CASRPLQGNNQPQHF. CDR3 DNA: TGTGCCAGCAGACCGTTGCAGGGCAACAATCAGCCCCAGCATTTT.

V is TRBV9 and J is TRBJ1-2, with TRBD1 matching over 7 bases. The germline gives CDR1 SGDLS, CDR2 YYNGEE. V lost 2 bases to trimming and J lost 2 bases; unmatched junction nucleotides: 6. The CDR3 contains 15 residues. The CDR3 DNA reads TGTGCCAGCAGCGTGGGGACAGAGATGAACTATGGCTACACCTTC. Amino acid sequence: CASSVGTEMNYGYTF. Looking up the rest from reference TRBV9 and TRBJ1-2 gives the full variable domain: DSGVTQTPKHLITATGQRVTLRCSPRSGDLSVYWYQQSLDQGLQFLIQYYNGEERAKGNILERFSAQQFPDLHSELNLSSLELGDSALYFCASSVGTEMNYGYTFGSGTRLTVV.

As for this clonotype: At one end, the junction sequence differs from germline, possibly due to a read error. This rearrangement joins TRBV7-9 to TRBJ1-5, with 12 bases identical to TRBD1. This CDR3 is 19 amino acids long. Germline V lookup: CDR1 SEHNR, CDR2 FQNEAQ (reference sequence). The CDR3 region is CASSQDSGQGANSNQPQHF. CDR3 nucleotides: TGCGCCAGCAGCCAAGACTCGGGACAGGGGGCGAATAGCAATCAGCCCCAGCATTTT.

A word on this clonotype: Germline is not matched at one junction end, which may reflect a read error. The chain joins TRBV10-3 to TRBJ2-2; D is perhaps TRBD2 (6 bases). The germline CDR1 and CDR2 sequences are ENHRY and SYGVKD. This CDR3 is 10 amino acids long. CDR3 protein: CATTAGGLFF. CDR3 DNA: TGTGCCACCACAGCCGGGGGGCTGTTTTTT.

Comment on this clonotype: At one end, the junction sequence differs from germline, possibly due to a read error. This chain connects TRBV2 to TRBJ1-4; unclear D gene. There are 13 residues in the CDR3. Germline CDR1 reads SNHLY; CDR2 reads FYNNEI. The DNA for the CDR3 is TGTGCCAGCAGCTTTATGGGGAATGAACAACTGTTTTTT. Amino acids: CASSFMGNEQLFF. Drawing the rest from reference TRBV2 and TRBJ1-4, the complete variable domain is EPEVTQTPSHQVTQMGQEVILRCVPISNHLYFYWYRQILGQKVEFLVSFYNNEISEKSEIFDDQFSVERPDGSNFTLKIRSTKLEDSAMYFCASSFMGNEQLFFGSGTQLSVL.

V is TRBV10-2 and J is TRBJ2-7, with D tentatively TRBD2 (5 bases). V lost 4 bases and J 5 bases, leaving 18 bases between the germline ends. The CDR3 length is 15 residues. From germline, CDR1 is WSHSY and CDR2 SAAADI. As DNA, the CDR3 is TGCGCCAGCAGTGCGGCCGGAGGATCGGCGGACGAGCAGTACTTC. Its translation is CASSAAGGSADEQYF.

In this sample, this clonotype turned up many times. J is TRBJ1-2 and V is TRBV12-3 or TRBV12-4; the D gene is possibly TRBD1 (6 bases). The CDR3 totals 13 residues. Trimming cost V 5 bases and J 7 bases, with 14 bases left between them. The CDR3 loop reads CASSADRPTGYTF. Written as DNA, the CDR3 is TGTGCCAGCAGTGCGGACAGACCCACTGGCTACACCTTC.

The J gene is TRBJ2-2, the V gene TRBV25-1; tentatively, D is TRBD2 (6 bases). The germline V gene has CDR1 MGHDK and CDR2 SYGVNS. V gave up 1 base and J gave up 6 bases, with 6 bases separating them. The CDR3 runs to 13 residues. In DNA form, the CDR3 reads TGTGCCAGCAGTGAATGGGACTCCGGGGAGCTGTTTTTT. It yields the protein CASSEWDSGELFF.

About this clonotype itself: A much larger clonotype is one base distant, so this may be a read error. The V gene is TRBV7-2, the J gene TRBJ2-5; a possible D gene is TRBD1 (6 bases). The CDR3 spans 16 residues. V lost 6 bases and J lost 3, with 20 bases in between. Germline V lookup: CDR1 SGHTA, CDR2 FQGNSA. In DNA form, the CDR3 reads TGTGCCAGCAGTTCAGGGAACAGGGAGAGAGAAGAGACCCAGTACTTC. Translation: CASSSGNREREETQYF.